Below, 21 T cell receptor beta chains from the same sample are listed, as sequenced in a study of blood T cells in healthy people across ages. A second PCR of about 6 to 11 cycles used a sample-barcoded 5' primer and a J-beta primer mix. TCRdb processed the 5' RACE reads anew with MiXCR; each CDR3 protein has one entry. There are just over 1 million distinct CDR3 sequences in the sample; 40% to 55% occur only once, and 18% lies in the top ten. Sequencing used blood. Receptor source: a woman aged 55-70 years in good health.

In nucleotides, the CDR3 is TGTGCCAGCAGCCTGCCATGGGGGGACGATCAAGAGACCCAGTTCTTC. As protein: CASSLPWGDDQETQFF. The chain joins TRBV7-9 to TRBJ2-1; weak D call: TRBD2 (6 bases). The CDR3 has 16 amino acids. Germline CDR1 SEHNR, CDR2 FQNEAQ (reference sequence). Trimming pared 5 bases from V and 13 bases from J, leaving 27 bases between.

This sequence joins TRBV20-1 and TRBJ1-1; 9 bases fit TRBD1. Unmatched junction bases numbered 6, after V lost 0 bases and J lost 4 bases. The CDR3 covers 15 residues. Germline assignment: CDR1 DFQATT and CDR2 SNEGSKA (reference sequence). CDR3 coding DNA: TGCAGTGCTAGAGACGGGACAGGGTTGAGCACTGAAGCTTTCTTT. Residues: CSARDGTGLSTEAFF.

This clonotype has only a few counts. The genes are TRBV15 and TRBJ2-7, with D tentatively TRBD2 (6 bases). V dropped 1 base and J dropped 7 bases, with 11 bases sitting between them. The germline gives CDR1 LNHNV, CDR2 YYDKDF (reference sequence). The CDR3 has 13 residues. CDR3 region: CATSRGGVVEQYF. In DNA, the CDR3 is TGTGCCACCAGCAGAGGGGGGGTCGTTGAGCAGTACTTC.

The V and J genes are TRBV20-1 and TRBJ2-3, with 14 bases fitting TRBD2. With 4 bases clipped from V and 5 bases from J, the junction kept 8 bases outside the gene matches. The V gene's germline CDR1 is DFQATT and CDR2 SNEGSKA (reference sequence). CDR3 length equals 16 residues. The CDR3 sequence: CSATGLAGVSIDTQYF. Here the CDR3 DNA reads TGCAGTGCTACGGGACTAGCGGGAGTTTCAATAGATACGCAGTATTTT.

This clonotype appeared a few times. The chain uses TRBV5-1 and TRBJ2-3, with no clear D. Trimming removed 0 bases from V and 1 base from J, with 9 bases in between. Per the germline V gene, CDR1 is SGHRS and CDR2 is YFSETQ. The CDR3 contains 15 residues. CDR3 residues: CASSLDGDRTDTQYF. The CDR3 nucleotides read TGCGCCAGCAGCTTGGACGGAGACCGCACAGATACGCAGTATTTT.

Notes on this clonotype: This may be a read error: a much more frequent sequence differs by one nucleotide. This rearrangement joins TRBV29-1 to TRBJ2-5; TRBD1 matches 7 bases. The better agreement between TRBJ2-7 and the DNA end casts doubt on the J call. This CDR3 comprises 13 residues. Germline CDR1 is SQVTM and CDR2 is ANQGSEA. The CDR3 region is CSVEKDRLYEQYF. Here the CDR3 DNA reads TGCAGCGTTGAGAAGGACAGGCTCTACGAGCAGTACTTC.

The chain joins TRBV3-1 to TRBJ2-1; weak D call: TRBD1 (6 bases). This CDR3 spans 16 amino acids. Germline V gives CDR1 LGHDT, CDR2 YNNKEL (reference sequence). The V end lost 4 bases, the J end lost 1 base, and 14 bases lay between the germline ends. CDR3 sequence reads: CASSRLRDTSYNEQFF. The CDR3, as DNA: TGTGCCAGCAGCCGGCTCCGGGACACTTCCTACAATGAGCAGTTCTTC.

The V gene is TRBV12-3 or TRBV12-4, the J gene TRBJ1-2; D gene ambiguous. The V gene lost 4 bases and the J gene lost 7 bases, with 10 bases spanning the gap. The CDR3 length is 12 residues. The CDR3 nucleotides are TGTGCCAGCAGTTCCGACGAGTCTGGCTACACCTTC. It encodes CASSSDESGYTF.

The gene calls are TRBV28 and TRBJ2-7; 8 positions match TRBD2. CDR1 and CDR2 from the germline V gene are MDHEN and SYDVKM. The J segment lost 1 base and the V segment lost 6 bases, leaving 5 bases of the junction unmatched. The length of the CDR3 is 14 residues. The CDR3 here is CASSRAGVSYEQYF. DNA for the CDR3: TGTGCCAGCAGCCGAGCGGGAGTATCCTACGAGCAGTACTTC.

The chain carries TRBV28 and TRBJ2-3, with D possibly being TRBD2 (5 bases). CDR1 MDHEN and CDR2 SYDVKM come from the germline V gene. The length of the CDR3 is 16 residues. Trimming shortened V by 6 bases and J by 4 bases, and 20 bases separated the two germline ends. The CDR3 here is CASSHNPLPGADTQYF. CDR3 bases: TGTGCCAGCAGCCATAATCCCCTCCCCGGGGCAGATACGCAGTATTTT.

The chain employs TRBV27 and TRBJ2-3; D is perhaps TRBD2 (6 bases). Germline-derived CDR1 and CDR2 are MNHEY and SMNVEV (reference sequence). Trimming removed 7 bases from V and 3 bases from J, with 17 bases in between. The CDR3 is 15 amino acids. The CDR3 here is CASTPGLQHTDTQYF. In DNA form, the CDR3 reads TGTGCCAGCACCCCGGGACTCCAACATACAGATACGCAGTATTTT.

This rearrangement joins TRBV5-1 to TRBJ2-3; TRBD2 matches at 7 bases. CDR1 SGHRS and CDR2 YFSETQ come from the germline V gene. J lost 0 bases, V lost 5 bases, and 6 bases had no gene match. The CDR3 loop spans 15 amino acids. The CDR3, as DNA: TGCGCCAGCAGGCGGGGGAGCTCTAGCACAGATACGCAGTATTTT. Protein: CASRRGSSSTDTQYF.

This clonotype has a handful of counts. This rearrangement joins TRBV20-1 to TRBJ1-1; 12 bases align to TRBD1. With 6 bases clipped from V and 4 bases from J, the junction kept 9 bases outside the gene matches. This CDR3 spans 15 amino acids. Germline V CDR1 and CDR2: DFQATT, SNEGSKA (reference sequence). The CDR3 nucleotides are TGCAGTGCCCGGGACAGGGGGCAGGGTGGCACTGAAGCTTTCTTT. Protein product: CSARDRGQGGTEAFF.

This clonotype showed up just a few times. V gene TRBV27 combines with J gene TRBJ2-3, with D unclear. The CDR3 length is 16 residues. Germline V lookup: CDR1 MNHEY, CDR2 SMNVEV (reference sequence). V gave up 1 base and J gave up 0 bases, with 11 bases separating them. For the CDR3, the DNA is TGTGCCAGCAGTTTATTTTATTCATCTAGCACAGATACGCAGTATTTT. Protein sequence: CASSLFYSSSTDTQYF.

This chain uses TRBV18 with TRBJ2-5; D unclear. Germline CDR1 and CDR2: KGHSH and LQKENI. V gave up 2 bases and J gave up 5 bases, with 12 bases separating them. CDR3 size: 14 residues. CDR3 nucleotides: TGTGCCAGCTCACCAAATCTGGGCAGCGAGACCCAGTACTTC. This sequence encodes CASSPNLGSETQYF.

The CDR3 bases are TGCGCCAGCAGCTTGGAGGACAGATCTGTGGGTGAGCAGTACTTC. This codes for CASSLEDRSVGEQYF. V is TRBV5-1 and J is TRBJ2-4, with D possibly TRBD1 on 6 matching bases. Trimming stripped 0 bases from V and 13 bases from J, with 20 bases between. CDR3 length: 15 amino acids. Germline V lookup: CDR1 SGHRS, CDR2 YFSETQ.

Comment on this clonotype: Relative to the germline gene, one junction end is altered; a read error may explain this. The gene calls are TRBV25-1 and TRBJ2-3; the D is unclear. CDR3 size: 12 residues. Germline assignment: CDR1 MGHDK and CDR2 SYGVNS. The CDR3 is CASSVSLDTLYF. In nucleotides, the CDR3 is TGTGCCAGCAGTGTGTCTCTTGATACGCTGTATTTT.

The chain joins TRBV11-2 to TRBJ2-5; maybe TRBD2 (5 bases). Between the trimmed V and J ends, which lost 5 bases and 6 bases, there was a span of 13 bases. Germline lookup yields CDR1 SGHAT and CDR2 FQNNGV. The CDR3 has 13 residues. The CDR3 sequence is CASSPPLGKTQYF. The CDR3 region has the DNA TGTGCCAGCAGCCCACCCCTCGGGAAGACCCAGTACTTC.

The chain uses TRBV5-1 and TRBJ1-5, with unresolved D. The CDR3 length is 13 residues. The V gene's germline CDR1 is SGHRS and CDR2 YFSETQ. The germline V and J ends were trimmed by 0 bases and 5 bases, with 6 bases remaining between them. This CDR3 is CASSLGFDQPQHF. The CDR3 coding sequence is TGCGCCAGCAGCTTGGGGTTCGATCAGCCCCAGCATTTT.

The chain couples TRBV29-1 to TRBJ2-7, with 8 bases fitting TRBD1. The J segment lost 5 bases and the V segment lost 7 bases, leaving 4 bases of the junction unmatched. The CDR3 totals 11 residues. Per germline, CDR1 SQVTM and CDR2 ANQGSEA. The CDR3 loop is CSARTGHEQYF. For the CDR3, the DNA is TGCAGCGCTCGGACAGGGCACGAGCAGTACTTC.

This clonotype occurred once. CDR3: CSARAPPEWLAWETQYF. DNA for the CDR3: TGCAGTGCTAGAGCCCCCCCTGAGTGGTTAGCGTGGGAGACCCAGTACTTC. This rearrangement joins TRBV20-1 to TRBJ2-7; possible D gene TRBD2, 5 bases. The better agreement between TRBJ2-5 and the DNA end casts doubt on the J call. Germline CDR1 reads DFQATT; CDR2 reads SNEGSKA (reference sequence). This CDR3 has 17 amino acids.